The clone carrying this TCR beta chain showed up just once. The study ran its PCR with 60 Vbeta and 13 Jbeta primers. Sequenced by immunoSEQ multiplex PCR; TCRdb stores in-frame clones only, minus some. The sample contains roughly 200,000 clones, 79% of which appear only once. This record comes from a study of cytomegalovirus exposure and HLA in healthy donors. Germline CDR1 GTSNPN, CDR2 SVGIG (reference sequence). The CDR3 runs to 12 residues. The junction had 0 bases not matched to a gene; V was cut back by 5 bases and J by 4 bases. The clonotype originates from a girl aged 5 to 17 in good health and CMV-seropositive. The V call is TRBV30, the J call TRBJ2-5; 11 bases line up with TRBD2. Sequencing input: PBMCs. Here the CDR3 reads CAWGLAGETQYF. Here the CDR3 DNA reads TGTGCCTGGGGACTAGCGGGAGAGACCCAGTACTTC.